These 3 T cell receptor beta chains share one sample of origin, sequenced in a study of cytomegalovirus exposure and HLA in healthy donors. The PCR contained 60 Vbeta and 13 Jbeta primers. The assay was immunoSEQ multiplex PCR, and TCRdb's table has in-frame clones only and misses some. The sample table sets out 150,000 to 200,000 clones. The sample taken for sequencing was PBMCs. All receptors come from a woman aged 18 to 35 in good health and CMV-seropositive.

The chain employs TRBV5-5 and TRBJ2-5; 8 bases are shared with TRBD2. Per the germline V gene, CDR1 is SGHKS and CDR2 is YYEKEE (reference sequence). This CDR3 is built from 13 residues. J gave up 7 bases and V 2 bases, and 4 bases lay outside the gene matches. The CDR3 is CASSLTAGGTQYF. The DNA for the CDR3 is TGTGCCAGCAGCTTAACTGCGGGGGGGACCCAGTACTTC.

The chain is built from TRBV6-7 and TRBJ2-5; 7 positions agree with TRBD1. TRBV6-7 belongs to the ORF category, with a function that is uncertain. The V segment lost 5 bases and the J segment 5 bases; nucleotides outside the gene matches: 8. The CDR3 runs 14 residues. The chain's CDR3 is CASSVQGVRETQYF. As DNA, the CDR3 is TGTGCCAGCAGTGTCCAGGGGGTTCGGGAGACCCAGTACTTC.

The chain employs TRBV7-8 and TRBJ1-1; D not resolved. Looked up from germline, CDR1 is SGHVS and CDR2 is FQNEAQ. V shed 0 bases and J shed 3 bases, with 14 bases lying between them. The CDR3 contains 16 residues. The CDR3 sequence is CASSLARRSGDTEAFF. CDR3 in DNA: TGTGCCAGCAGCTTAGCCCGAAGATCCGGGGACACTGAAGCTTTCTTT.